These 14 T cell receptor beta chains share one sample of origin, sequenced in a study of breast tumors, draining lymph nodes, adjacent tissues. TCRdb re-analysed the multiplex PCR reads in MiXCR, keeping a single row per CDR3 protein. The table has nearly 200,000 distinct CDR3 sequences, approximately 33% seen once. The lymph nodes were axillary draining lymph nodes from breast cancer patients. The sample was axillary lymph node tissue. Source of these receptors: a female donor with breast cancer. Some clones in this sample may be carry-over from other donors' samples.

The table lists this clonotype with many counts. V usage is TRBV7-8 and J usage is TRBJ2-1; 9 nucleotides line up with TRBD2. V trimming: 1 base; J trimming: 16 bases; junction bases outside the gene matches: 5. This CDR3 comprises 12 residues. Per the germline V gene, CDR1 is SGHVS and CDR2 is FQNEAQ. The CDR3 spells CASSLEASGTFF. In DNA, the CDR3 is TGTGCCAGCAGCTTAGAGGCTAGCGGGACTTTCTTC.

This clonotype was picked up many times. The chain is built from TRBV7-2 and TRBJ2-2, with D possibly TRBD1 on 6 matching bases. V lost 1 base, J lost 1 base, and 7 bases lay in between. This CDR3 comprises 15 residues. Germline CDR1 is SGHTA and CDR2 is FQGNSA. The CDR3: CASSLDRVNTGELFF. The CDR3 coding sequence is TGTGCCAGCAGCTTAGACAGGGTGAACACCGGGGAGCTGTTTTTT.

This clonotype was recorded many times. This chain links TRBV20-1 with TRBJ2-1; D remains ambiguous. The CDR3 runs 14 residues. Germline lookup yields CDR1 DFQATT and CDR2 SNEGSKA (reference sequence). V was pared by 6 bases and J by 0 bases, with 12 bases between. This chain's CDR3 is CSAFRLSSYNEQFF. The DNA of the CDR3 is TGCAGTGCGTTCCGCCTAAGCTCCTACAATGAGCAGTTCTTC.

Ten or more counts support this clonotype. The J gene is TRBJ1-6, the V gene TRBV5-1, with 7 bases lining up with TRBD1. With V trimmed by 4 bases and J by 7 bases, 5 bases remained unmatched. From germline, CDR1 is SGHRS and CDR2 YFSETQ. The CDR3 has 14 residues. The CDR3 DNA reads as TGCGCCAGCAGCCGGGACAGCACAAATTCACCCCTCCACTTT. Its protein is CASSRDSTNSPLHF.

The chain carries TRBV20-1 and TRBJ1-3, with a tentative D call TRBD1 (6 bases). V lost 7 bases and J 4 bases, leaving 11 bases between the germline ends. The CDR3 covers 12 residues. Germline CDR1 DFQATT, CDR2 SNEGSKA (reference sequence). The CDR3 spells CSVRGDGNTIYF. As DNA, the CDR3 is TGCAGTGTTAGGGGGGACGGAAACACCATATATTTT.

This clonotype occurred a few times. One end of the junction does not line up with germline, which may come from a read error. V gene TRBV6-5 combines with J gene TRBJ1-2; tentatively, D is TRBD1 (5 bases). Germline CDR1 MNHEY, CDR2 SVGAGI. The CDR3 consists of 13 residues. The CDR3 spells CASSHSGLGGYTF. CDR3 sequence (DNA): TGTGCCAGCAGTCACTCAGGGCTGGGCGGCTACACCTTC.

Only a few counts were recorded for this clonotype. The chain uses TRBV18 and TRBJ2-7, with a tentative D call TRBD1 (6 bases). The ends were cut back, 8 bases at V and 7 bases at J, with 18 bases in the middle. The CDR3 has 13 residues. The germline V gene has CDR1 KGHSH and CDR2 LQKENI. CDR3: CASPYRVEREQYF. In DNA, the CDR3 is TGTGCCAGCCCATACAGGGTCGAAAGAGAGCAGTACTTC.

The sample holds a few counts of this clonotype. The V gene is TRBV6-1, the J gene TRBJ1-5, with D maybe TRBD1 (6 bases). The V gene's germline CDR1 is MNHNS and CDR2 SASEGT. The CDR3 totals 15 residues. Trimming stripped 5 bases from V and 3 bases from J, with 14 bases between. The CDR3 region has the DNA TGTGCCAGCAGTCAATTGGGGGCAGACAATCAGCCCCAGCATTTT. Amino acids: CASSQLGADNQPQHF.

There are a few counts of this clonotype. It may be a read error: a sequence one base away is much more abundant. The CDR3 bases are TGTGCCAGCATTCTTACGAGCGGGAGGGCCTTTAGCGAGCAGTACTTC. It yields the protein CASILTSGRAFSEQYF. The chain couples TRBV6-4 to TRBJ2-7; 10 nucleotides align to TRBD2. The CDR3 runs 16 residues. The J segment lost 6 bases and the V segment lost 7 bases, leaving 15 bases of the junction unmatched. Germline CDR1 and CDR2: MRHNA and SNTAGT.

The rearrangement uses TRBV6-5 and TRBJ1-2, with D tentatively TRBD1 (5 bases). This CDR3 contains 14 residues. Trimming stripped 6 bases from V and 8 bases from J, with 19 bases between. Germline CDR1 and CDR2: MNHEY and SVGAGI. The CDR3 loop is CASSSRAGKLGYTF. In DNA, the CDR3 is TGTGCCAGCAGCAGTCGTGCAGGGAAGTTGGGCTACACCTTC.

This clonotype was seen at least ten times. V and J are TRBV7-6 and TRBJ2-7; D is ambiguous. This CDR3 has 12 residues. V lost 1 base, J lost 5 bases, and 6 bases lay in between. Germline V gene data show CDR1 as SGHVS and CDR2 as FNYEAQ. The CDR3 protein is CASSLVGNEQYF. CDR3 DNA: TGTGCCAGCAGCTTAGTAGGGAACGAGCAGTACTTC.

This clonotype has just a few counts. Possible read error: a much larger clone is one base away. In this CDR3 the conserved last residue, phenylalanine or tryptophan, is missing, so a read error is likely. The chain links TRBV30 to TRBJ1-4; D gene unclear. V was cut by 3 bases and J by 10 bases, with 21 bases left in between. The CDR3 has 15 amino acids. Germline loops: CDR1 GTSNPN, CDR2 SVGIG (reference sequence). The CDR3 DNA sequence: TGTGCCTGGAGCCCAAGAGGACTAGGAGGCGTAAAACTGTTTTAT. It translates to CAWSPRGLGGVKLFY.

In its sample, this clonotype was seen a few times. The chain carries TRBV27 and TRBJ2-1, with 11 positions matching TRBD2. This CDR3 comprises 13 residues. Trimming at V came to 3 bases and at J to 8 bases, leaving 0 bases not matched to a gene. The germline CDR1 and CDR2 sequences are MNHEY and SMNVEV (reference sequence). CDR3 sequence: CASSLGLADEQFF. The CDR3 DNA follows: TGTGCCAGCAGTTTGGGACTAGCGGATGAGCAGTTCTTC.

This clonotype was observed at least ten times. J is TRBJ1-3 and V is TRBV20-1, with 7 bases identical to TRBD1. This CDR3 has 13 amino acids. After removal of 7 bases from V and 4 bases from J, the junction contained 7 bases not matched to a gene. CDR1 and CDR2 from the germline V gene are DFQATT and SNEGSKA (reference sequence). The CDR3 DNA reads TGCAGTGTAAGACAGGGTTCCGGAAACACCATATATTTT. Encoded protein: CSVRQGSGNTIYF.